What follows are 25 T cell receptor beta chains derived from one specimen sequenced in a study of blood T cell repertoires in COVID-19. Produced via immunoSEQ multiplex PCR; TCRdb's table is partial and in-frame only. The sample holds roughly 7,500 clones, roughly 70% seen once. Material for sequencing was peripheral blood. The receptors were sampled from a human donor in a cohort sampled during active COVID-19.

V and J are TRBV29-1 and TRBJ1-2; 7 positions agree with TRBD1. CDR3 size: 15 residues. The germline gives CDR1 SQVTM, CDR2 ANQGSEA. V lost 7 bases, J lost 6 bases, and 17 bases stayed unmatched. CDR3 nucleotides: TGCAGCGCTGGGACATCCTCTCCAAGGGGGCATGGCTACACCTTC. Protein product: CSAGTSSPRGHGYTF. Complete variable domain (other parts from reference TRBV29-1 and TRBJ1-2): SAVISQKPSRDICQRGTSLTIQCQVDSQVTMMFWYRQQPGQSLTLIATANQGSEATYESGFVIDKFPISRPNLTFSTLTVSNMSPEDSSIYLCSAGTSSPRGHGYTFGSGTRLTVV.

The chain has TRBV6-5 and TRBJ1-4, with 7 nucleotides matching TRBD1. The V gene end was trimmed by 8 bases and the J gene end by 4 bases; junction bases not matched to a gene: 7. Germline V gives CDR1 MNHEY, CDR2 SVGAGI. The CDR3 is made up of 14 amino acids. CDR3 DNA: TGTGCCAGCGGCACAGGGGCCGATAATGAAAAACTGTTTTTT. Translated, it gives CASGTGADNEKLFF.

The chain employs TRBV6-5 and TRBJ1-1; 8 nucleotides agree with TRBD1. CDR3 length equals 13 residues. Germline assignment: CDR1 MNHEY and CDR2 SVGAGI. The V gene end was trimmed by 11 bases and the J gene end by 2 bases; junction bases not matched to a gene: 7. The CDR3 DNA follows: TGTGCCGGAACACAGGGGGAAAACACTGAAGCTTTCTTT. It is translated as CAGTQGENTEAFF.

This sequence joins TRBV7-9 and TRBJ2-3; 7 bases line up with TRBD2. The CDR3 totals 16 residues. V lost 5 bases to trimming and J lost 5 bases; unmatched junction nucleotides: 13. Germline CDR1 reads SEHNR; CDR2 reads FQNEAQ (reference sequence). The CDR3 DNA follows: TGTGCCAGCAGCGAAGGTGGGGGGGACTACCAAGATACGCAGTATTTT. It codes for CASSEGGGDYQDTQYF.

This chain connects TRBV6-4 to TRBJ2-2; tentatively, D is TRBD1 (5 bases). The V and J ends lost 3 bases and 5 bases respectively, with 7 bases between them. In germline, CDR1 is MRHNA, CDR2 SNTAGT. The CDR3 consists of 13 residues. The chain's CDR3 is CASSEQATGELFF. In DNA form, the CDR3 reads TGTGCCAGCAGTGAACAGGCTACCGGGGAGCTGTTTTTT.

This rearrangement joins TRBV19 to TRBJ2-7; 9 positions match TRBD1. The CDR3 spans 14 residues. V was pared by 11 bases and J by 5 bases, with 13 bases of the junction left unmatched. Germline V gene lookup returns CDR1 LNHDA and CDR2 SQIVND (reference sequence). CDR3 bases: TGTGCCTCTATCTACGCCGGGACAGGGCACGAGCAGTACTTC. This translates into CASIYAGTGHEQYF.

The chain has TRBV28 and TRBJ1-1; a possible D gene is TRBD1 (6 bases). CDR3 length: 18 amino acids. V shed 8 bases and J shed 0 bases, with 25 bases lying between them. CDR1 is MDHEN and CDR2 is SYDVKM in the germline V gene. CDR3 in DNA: TGTGCCAGCGTTCTGACTCCGGGGGGGCCTAATATGAACACTGAAGCTTTCTTT. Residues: CASVLTPGGPNMNTEAFF.

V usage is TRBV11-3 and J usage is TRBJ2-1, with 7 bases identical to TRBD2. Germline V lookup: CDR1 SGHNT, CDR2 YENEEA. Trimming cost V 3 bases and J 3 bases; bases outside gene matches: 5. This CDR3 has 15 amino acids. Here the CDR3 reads CASSLGGSYYNEQFF. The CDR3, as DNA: TGTGCCAGCAGCTTGGGCGGGAGTTACTACAATGAGCAGTTCTTC.

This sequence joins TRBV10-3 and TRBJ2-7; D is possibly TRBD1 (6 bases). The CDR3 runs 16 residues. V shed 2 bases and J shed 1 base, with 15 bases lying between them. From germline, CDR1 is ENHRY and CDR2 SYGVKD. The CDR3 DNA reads TGTGCCATCAGTGAGATGAGCACAGGGCCTTCCTACGAGCAGTACTTC. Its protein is CAISEMSTGPSYEQYF.

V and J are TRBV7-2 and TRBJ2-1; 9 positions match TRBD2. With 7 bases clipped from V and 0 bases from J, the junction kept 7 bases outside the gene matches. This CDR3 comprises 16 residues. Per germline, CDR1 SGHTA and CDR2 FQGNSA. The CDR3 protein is CASNPRAGGSYNEQFF. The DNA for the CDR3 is TGTGCCAGCAACCCCAGAGCGGGAGGCTCCTACAATGAGCAGTTCTTC. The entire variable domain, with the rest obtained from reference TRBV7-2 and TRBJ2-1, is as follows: GAGVSQSPSNKVTEKGKDVELRCDPISGHTALYWYRQSLGQGLEFLIYFQGNSAPDKSGLPSDRFSAERTGGSVSTLTIQRTQQEDSAVYLCASNPRAGGSYNEQFFGPGTRLTVL.

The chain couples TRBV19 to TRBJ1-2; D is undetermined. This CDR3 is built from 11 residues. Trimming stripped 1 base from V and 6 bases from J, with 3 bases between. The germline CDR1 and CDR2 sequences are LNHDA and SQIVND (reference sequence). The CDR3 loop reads CASSIGHGYTF. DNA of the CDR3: TGTGCCAGTAGTATAGGGCATGGCTACACCTTC.

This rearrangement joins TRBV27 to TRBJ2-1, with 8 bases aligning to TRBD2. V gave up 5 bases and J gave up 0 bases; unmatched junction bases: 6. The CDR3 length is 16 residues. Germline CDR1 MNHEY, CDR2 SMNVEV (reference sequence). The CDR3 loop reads CASSPLGTSSYNEQFF. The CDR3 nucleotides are TGTGCCAGCAGTCCCCTCGGGACTAGCTCCTACAATGAGCAGTTCTTC.

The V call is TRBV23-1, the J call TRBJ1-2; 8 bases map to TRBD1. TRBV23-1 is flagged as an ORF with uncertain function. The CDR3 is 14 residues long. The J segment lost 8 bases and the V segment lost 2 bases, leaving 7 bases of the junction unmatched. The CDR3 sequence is CASSQPDRGSGYTF. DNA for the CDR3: TGCGCCAGCAGTCAACCAGACAGGGGTAGCGGCTACACCTTC.

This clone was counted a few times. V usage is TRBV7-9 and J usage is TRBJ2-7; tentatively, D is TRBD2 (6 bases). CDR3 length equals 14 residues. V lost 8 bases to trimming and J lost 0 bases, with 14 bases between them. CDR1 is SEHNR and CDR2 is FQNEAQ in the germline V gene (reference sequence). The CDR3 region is CASSITGLSYEQYF. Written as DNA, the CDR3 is TGTGCCAGCTCGATAACGGGACTCTCCTACGAGCAGTACTTC. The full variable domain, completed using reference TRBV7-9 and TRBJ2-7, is DTGVSQNPRHKITKRGQNVTFRCDPISEHNRLYWYRQTLGQGPEFLTYFQNEAQLEKSRLLSDRFSAERPKGSFSTLEIQRTEQGDSAMYLCASSITGLSYEQYFGPGTRLTVT.

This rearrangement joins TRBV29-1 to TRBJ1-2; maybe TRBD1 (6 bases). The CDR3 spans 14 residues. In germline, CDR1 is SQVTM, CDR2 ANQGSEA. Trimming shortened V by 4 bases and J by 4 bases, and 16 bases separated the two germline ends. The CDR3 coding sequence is TGCAGCGTTGTTAGCCCCCAGGGGCCCTATGGCTACACCTTC. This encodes CSVVSPQGPYGYTF.

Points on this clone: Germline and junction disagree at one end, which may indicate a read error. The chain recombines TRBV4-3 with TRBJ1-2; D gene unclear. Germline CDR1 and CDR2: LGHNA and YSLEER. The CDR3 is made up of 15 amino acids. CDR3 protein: CASSQTPGHRTGIGF. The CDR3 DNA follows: TGCGCCAGCAGCCAAACACCGGGCCATCGGACGGGAATCGGCTTC.

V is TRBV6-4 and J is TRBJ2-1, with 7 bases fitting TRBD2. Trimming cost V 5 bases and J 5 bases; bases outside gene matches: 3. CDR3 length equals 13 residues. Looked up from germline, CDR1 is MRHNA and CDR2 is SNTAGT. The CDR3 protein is CASSPTSNNEQFF. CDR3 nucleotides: TGTGCCAGCAGTCCGACTAGCAACAATGAGCAGTTCTTC.

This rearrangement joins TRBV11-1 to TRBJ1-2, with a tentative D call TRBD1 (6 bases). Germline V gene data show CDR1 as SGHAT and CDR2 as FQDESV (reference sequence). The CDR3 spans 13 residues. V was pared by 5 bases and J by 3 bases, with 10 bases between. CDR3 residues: CASSPTGDYGYTF. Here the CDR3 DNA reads TGTGCCAGCAGCCCGACAGGAGACTATGGCTACACCTTC.

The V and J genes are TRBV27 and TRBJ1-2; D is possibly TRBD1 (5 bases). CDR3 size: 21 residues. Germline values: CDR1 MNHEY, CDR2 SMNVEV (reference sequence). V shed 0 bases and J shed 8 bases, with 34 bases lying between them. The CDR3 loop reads CASSLSGGSLPFVGGSSGYTF. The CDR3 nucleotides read TGTGCCAGCAGTTTATCCGGGGGATCCTTACCCTTTGTGGGGGGATCGTCCGGCTACACCTTC.

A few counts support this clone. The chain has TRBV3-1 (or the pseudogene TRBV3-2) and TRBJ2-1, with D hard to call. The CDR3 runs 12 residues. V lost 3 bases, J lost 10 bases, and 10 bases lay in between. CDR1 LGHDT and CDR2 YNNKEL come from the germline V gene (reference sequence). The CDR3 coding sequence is TGTGCCAGCAGCCACTACTATGGGGAGCAGTTCTTC. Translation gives CASSHYYGEQFF.

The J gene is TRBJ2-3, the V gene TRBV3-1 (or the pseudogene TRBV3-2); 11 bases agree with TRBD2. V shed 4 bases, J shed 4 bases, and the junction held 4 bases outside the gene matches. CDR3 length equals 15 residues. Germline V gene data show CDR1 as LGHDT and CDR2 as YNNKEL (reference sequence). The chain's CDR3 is CASSLGTSGADTQYF. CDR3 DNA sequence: TGTGCCAGCAGCCTGGGGACTAGCGGCGCAGATACGCAGTATTTT.

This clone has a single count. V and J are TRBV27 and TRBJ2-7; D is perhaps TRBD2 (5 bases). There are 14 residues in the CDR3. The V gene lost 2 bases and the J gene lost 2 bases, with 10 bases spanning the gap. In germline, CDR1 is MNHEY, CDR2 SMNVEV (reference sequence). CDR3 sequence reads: CASSLREMAYEQYF. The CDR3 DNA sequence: TGTGCCAGCAGTTTAAGGGAGATGGCCTACGAGCAGTACTTC.

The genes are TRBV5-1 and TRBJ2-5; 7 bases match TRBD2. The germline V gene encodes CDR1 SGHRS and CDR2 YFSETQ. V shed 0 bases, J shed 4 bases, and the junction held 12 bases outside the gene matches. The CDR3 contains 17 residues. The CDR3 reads CASSLGSGDRRVETQYF. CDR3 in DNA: TGCGCCAGCAGCTTGGGAAGCGGGGACCGTAGGGTAGAGACCCAGTACTTC.

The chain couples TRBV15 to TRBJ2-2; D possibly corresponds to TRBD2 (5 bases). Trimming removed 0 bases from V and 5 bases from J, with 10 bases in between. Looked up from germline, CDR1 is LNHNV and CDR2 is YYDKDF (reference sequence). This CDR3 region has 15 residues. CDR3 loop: CATSREEEWTGELFF. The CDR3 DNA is TGTGCCACCAGCAGAGAGGAGGAATGGACCGGGGAGCTGTTTTTT.

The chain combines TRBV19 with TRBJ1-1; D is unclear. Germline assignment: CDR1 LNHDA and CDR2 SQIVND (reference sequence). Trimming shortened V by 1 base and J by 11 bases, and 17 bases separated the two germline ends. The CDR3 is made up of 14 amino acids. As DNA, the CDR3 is TGTGCCAGTAGTATAGCGACCCCTGCTCGGAGGGCTTTCTTT. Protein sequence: CASSIATPARRAFF.